This T cell receptor (beta chain) comes out of a study of CD8+CD57+ T cells in acquired aplastic anemia. About the study: Sorted CD4+ and CD8+ cells yielded around 3.2 ug of DNA on average. Study-wide findings and caveats: No significant patient-versus-control difference appeared in CD8+ Simpson's diversity.

This clonotype occurred many times. Its antigen is as yet unknown. According to the study, genomic DNA was the template for TCR beta VDJ and CDR3 profiling. One entry per CDR3 protein results from TCRdb running MiXCR on the reads. The profile shows 250,000 or so distinct CDR3 sequences, about 44% of them singletons. It was patients with CD8+CD57+ cell expansion by flow cytometry who were chosen for sequencing. Patients, without exception, had severe acquired aplastic anemia. Patients were untreated when blood was sampled. The V gene lost 0 bases and the J gene lost 4 bases, with 6 bases spanning the gap. Per the germline V gene, CDR1 is MRHNA and CDR2 is SNTAGT. There are 13 residues in the CDR3.

The chain is built from TRBV6-4 and TRBJ1-1; D is ambiguous. Sequenced input: sorted CD4+, CD8+, or CD8+CD57+ T cells (not recorded which) from PBMCs. This sequence originates from a human donor with aplastic anemia. CDR3 sequence reads: CASSDSEGTEAFF. The CDR3 DNA is TGTGCCAGCAGTGACTCAGAGGGCACTGAAGCTTTCTTT.